Listed here are 18 T cell receptor beta chains from one sample, sequenced in a study of vaccination and CD4 T cells after COVID-19. Treatment indicated: roughly 10-day PBMC culture with coronavirus spike peptide pools or control peptides (ViraFEST assay). Oncomine TCR Beta short-read sequencing was applied to DNA from cultured CD4+ T cells. MiXCR was run by TCRdb on the PCR reads, yielding one entry per CDR3 protein. The data hold 10,000 to 15,000 distinct CDR3 sequences, with 70% to 80% observed a single time. The antigens of these receptors remain unknown. Material: CD4+ T cells from blood, cultured in vitro. The receptors were sampled from a human donor who had recovered from COVID-19.

V and J are TRBV7-2 and TRBJ2-7; D might be TRBD2 (6 bases). Looked up from germline, CDR1 is SGHTA and CDR2 is FQGNSA. V was trimmed by 4 bases and J by 5 bases, leaving 12 bases between them. The CDR3 totals 13 residues. DNA of the CDR3: TGTGCCAGCAGCTGGGCGCGGGGTGACGAGCAGTACTTC. It yields the protein CASSWARGDEQYF.

The chain has TRBV12-3 or TRBV12-4 and TRBJ1-5, with unresolved D. The CDR3 consists of 13 residues. With 7 bases removed from V and 5 bases from J, the gap between germline ends came to 12 bases. CDR3 DNA sequence: TGTGCCAGCACCAAATTCGCAGATCAGCCCCAGCATTTT. Residues: CASTKFADQPQHF.

The genes are TRBV20-1 and TRBJ2-1; TRBD2 aligns across 11 bases. CDR1 and CDR2 from the germline V gene are DFQATT and SNEGSKA (reference sequence). This CDR3 contains 14 residues. Trimming cost V 6 bases and J 3 bases; bases outside gene matches: 4. CDR3 DNA sequence: TGCAGTGCCCTTACTAGCGGGAGCTACAATGAGCAGTTCTTC. This gives the protein CSALTSGSYNEQFF.

The chain has TRBV18 and TRBJ1-5; TRBD1 matches at 8 bases. The CDR3 contains 13 residues. From germline, CDR1 is KGHSH and CDR2 LQKENI. The V segment lost 3 bases and the J segment 6 bases; nucleotides outside the gene matches: 1. The CDR3 nucleotides read TGTGCCAGCTCACCCGGACAGGGTCAGCCCCAGCATTTT. This codes for CASSPGQGQPQHF.

The V and J genes are TRBV7-2 and TRBJ2-7; D possibly corresponds to TRBD1 (5 bases). The germline gives CDR1 SGHTA, CDR2 FQGNSA. V was shortened by 3 bases and J by 2 bases, with 11 bases between the two germline ends. The CDR3 length is 14 residues. As DNA, the CDR3 is TGTGCCAGCAGCTTGATGCAGGGCGCCTACGAGCAGTACTTC. Its translation is CASSLMQGAYEQYF.

The chain is built from TRBV6-1 and TRBJ1-5; 11 bases match TRBD1. Looked up from germline, CDR1 is MNHNS and CDR2 is SASEGT. CDR3 size: 18 residues. Losses at the gene ends were 5 bases for V and 4 bases for J; bases not matched to a gene: 13. CDR3 DNA: TGTGCCAGCAGTCGGACAGGGGGCGCGAGGGGATCTAATCAGCCCCAGCATTTT. It codes for CASSRTGGARGSNQPQHF.

DNA of the CDR3: TGTGCCAGCAGTTTATCAGCAGTTAGCAATCAGCCCCAGCATTTT. Translated: CASSLSAVSNQPQHF. The genes are TRBV27 and TRBJ1-5; D gene uncertain. This CDR3 is built from 15 residues. Trimming left V 0 bases short and J 0 bases short, with 6 bases between. Germline V lookup: CDR1 MNHEY, CDR2 SMNVEV (reference sequence).

The V call is TRBV6-1, the J call TRBJ1-2, with TRBD1 matching 7 bases. The trim removed 6 bases at V and 0 bases at J, leaving 13 bases unmatched. The CDR3 sequence is 17 residues long. CDR1 and CDR2 (germline): MNHNS, SASEGT. The CDR3 region is CASRAGTAQNANYGYTF. CDR3 bases: TGTGCCAGCAGAGCCGGGACAGCGCAAAACGCTAACTATGGCTACACCTTC.

About this clonotype: At one end the junction does not follow the germline gene, possibly because of a read error. V is TRBV7-7 and J is TRBJ2-7, with D possibly TRBD2 on 5 matching bases. The CDR3 is 15 residues long. CDR1 is SSHAT, CDR2 FNYEAQ, per germline (reference sequence). The DNA of the CDR3 is TGTGCTAGCAGCTTAGCCGTAGGACTCCTCTACGAGCAGTACTTC. This gives the protein CASSLAVGLLYEQYF.

This clonotype was seen more than once but under ten times. The gene calls are TRBV6-2 or TRBV6-3 and TRBJ1-5, with D possibly matching TRBD1 (6 bases). In germline, CDR1 is MNHEY, CDR2 SVGEGT. V was trimmed by 7 bases and J by 4 bases, leaving 14 bases between them. This CDR3 region has 14 residues. The CDR3 reads CASKMGGGNQPQHF. CDR3 DNA sequence: TGTGCCAGCAAGATGGGGGGCGGTAATCAGCCCCAGCATTTT.

This clonotype is a singleton in its sample. V and J are TRBV6-1 and TRBJ2-3; no definite D call. V was cut by 6 bases and J by 2 bases, with 15 bases left in between. This CDR3 comprises 15 residues. Germline CDR1 MNHNS, CDR2 SASEGT. The CDR3 DNA reads as TGTGCCAGCAGCCGCTTGGGGAAAACCACAGATACGCAGTATTTT. Protein: CASSRLGKTTDTQYF.

The chain carries TRBV27 and TRBJ1-2; tentatively, D is TRBD1 (5 bases). The length of the CDR3 is 16 residues. Germline lookup yields CDR1 MNHEY and CDR2 SMNVEV (reference sequence). V lost 0 bases and J 6 bases, leaving 17 bases between the germline ends. The CDR3 protein is CASSLSPTGRADGYTF. The CDR3 coding sequence is TGTGCCAGCAGTTTATCCCCGACGGGCAGGGCTGATGGCTACACCTTC.

The V and J genes are TRBV24-1 and TRBJ1-5, with D unclear. Germline CDR1 KGHDR, CDR2 SFDVKD. With 5 bases removed from V and 1 base from J, the gap between germline ends came to 11 bases. This CDR3 region has 15 residues. DNA for the CDR3: TGTGCCACCAGTGCCGCTTCGGGAAGCAATCAGCCCCAGCATTTT. Residues: CATSAASGSNQPQHF.

This clonotype was counted once. CDR3 region: CASSWDIGANYGYTF. The DNA of the CDR3 is TGCGCCAGCAGCTGGGACATTGGAGCTAACTATGGCTACACCTTC. The chain has TRBV5-1 and TRBJ1-2, with D perhaps TRBD1 (6 bases). Deletions cut 3 bases from V and 0 bases from J, with 12 bases between. The CDR3 totals 15 residues. The V gene's germline CDR1 is SGHRS and CDR2 YFSETQ.

The CDR3 DNA is TGTGCCAGCAGCGTCCCTAGCCGAACCTACGAGCAGTACTTC. This gives the protein CASSVPSRTYEQYF. The V call is TRBV28, the J call TRBJ2-7; D may be TRBD2 (5 bases). The CDR3 is 14 amino acids. The germline gives CDR1 MDHEN, CDR2 SYDVKM. V lost 6 bases to trimming and J lost 2 bases, with 14 bases between them.

The chain recombines TRBV2 with TRBJ2-6; D is unresolved. Between the trimmed V and J ends, which lost 4 bases and 0 bases, there was a span of 4 bases. The CDR3 is 14 residues long. Germline assignment: CDR1 SNHLY and CDR2 FYNNEI. CDR3 in DNA: TGTGCCAGCAGTGGAAGCTCTGGGGCCAACGTCCTGACTTTC. This encodes CASSGSSGANVLTF.

CDR3 nucleotides: TGCAGTGCTAGAGTCAGGGACGGTAACTATGGCTACACCTTC. It encodes CSARVRDGNYGYTF. J is TRBJ1-2 and V is TRBV20-1; possible D gene TRBD1, 5 bases. The CDR3 spans 14 residues. Trimming removed 1 base from V and 1 base from J, with 10 bases in between. Germline-derived CDR1 and CDR2 are DFQATT and SNEGSKA (reference sequence).

The chain has TRBV6-2 or TRBV6-3 and TRBJ2-4; 7 bases line up with TRBD1. The germline gives CDR1 MNHEY, CDR2 SVGEGT. There are 12 residues in the CDR3. V was clipped by 5 bases and J by 11 bases; unmatched bases: 6. The CDR3 DNA follows: TGTGCCAGCAGTACCTACAGGGGCCTTCAGTACTTC. It is translated as CASSTYRGLQYF.